What follows are 30 T cell receptor beta chains derived from one specimen sequenced in a study of blood T cell repertoires in COVID-19 (dated by TCRdb to 2019 to 2021). Library prep was done by the immunoSEQ multiplex PCR assay. Sourced from immuneACCESS, this table was stored by TCRdb with only in-frame sequences that have V and J called. A share of the clones is absent; for the studies checked, an unresolved V gene accounts for under half, and the remainder has no known explanation. The sample contains some 190,000 clones, approximately 85% of them found a single time. 5% to 7% of the sample lies in the top ten. The sequenced material came from PBMCs or T cells enriched from blood (not recorded which). The receptors stem from a man in his forties with acute COVID-19.

The chain couples TRBV7-8 to TRBJ2-7; D unresolved. The CDR3 is 11 residues long. Trimming shortened V by 6 bases and J by 7 bases, and 10 bases separated the two germline ends. Germline values: CDR1 SGHVS, CDR2 FQNEAQ. The CDR3 DNA is TGTGCCAGCAGTTCCCGGTGGGAGCAGTACTTC. Protein sequence: CASSSRWEQYF.

The J gene is TRBJ2-7, the V gene TRBV7-8; 8 nucleotides align to TRBD2. The germline CDR1 and CDR2 sequences are SGHVS and FQNEAQ. Unmatched junction bases numbered 5, after V lost 4 bases and J lost 6 bases. The CDR3 is 13 residues long. CDR3 nucleotide sequence: TGTGCCAGCAGCTCCGGACTAGCCTCCGAGCAGTACTTC. Encoded protein: CASSSGLASEQYF.

Concerning this clone: The sample contains more than one DNA sequence encoding this CDR3. The J gene is TRBJ1-5, the V gene TRBV5-1; tentative D call: TRBD1 (6 bases). V was cut by 5 bases and J by 6 bases, with 12 bases left in between. This CDR3 is 13 amino acids long. Germline V gene sequence: CDR1 SGHRS, CDR2 YFSETQ. CDR3 amino acids: CASSGEGGQPQHF. The CDR3 DNA follows: TGCGCCAGCAGTGGGGAGGGGGGTCAGCCCCAGCATTTT.

The gene calls are TRBV3-1 (or the pseudogene TRBV3-2) and TRBJ1-5; D not certain. Germline-derived CDR1 and CDR2 are LGHDT and YNNKEL (reference sequence). V lost 5 bases, J lost 10 bases, and 18 bases lay in between. The CDR3 extends over 14 amino acids. For the CDR3, the DNA is TGTGCCAGCAGCATCAAGGCGGGGTTTCATCCCCAGCATTTT. This translates into CASSIKAGFHPQHF.

This sequence joins TRBV25-1 and TRBJ1-2; D is possibly TRBD1 (6 bases). The germline V gene has CDR1 MGHDK and CDR2 SYGVNS. V gave up 4 bases and J gave up 7 bases, with 13 bases separating them. The CDR3 covers 13 residues. CDR3 sequence reads: CASSGGRGFGYTF. CDR3 nucleotide sequence: TGTGCCAGCAGTGGTGGCAGGGGTTTTGGCTACACCTTC.

The chain is built from TRBV7-9 and TRBJ1-2; D not certain. The length of the CDR3 is 13 residues. CDR1 is SEHNR, CDR2 FQNEAQ, per germline (reference sequence). V was clipped by 3 bases and J by 2 bases, with 7 bases between them. For the CDR3, the DNA is TGTGCCAGCAGCTTCGGGTCAAACTATGGCTACACCTTC. Protein: CASSFGSNYGYTF.

V and J are TRBV4-1 and TRBJ2-1, with D possibly being TRBD1 (6 bases). The CDR3 is 13 residues long. V dropped 4 bases and J dropped 5 bases, with 9 bases sitting between them. CDR1 is MGHRA, CDR2 YSYEKL, per germline. This CDR3 is CASSPRGHNEQFF. CDR3 nucleotides: TGCGCCAGCAGCCCCAGGGGACACAATGAGCAGTTCTTC.

J is TRBJ2-3 and V is TRBV27; 9 nucleotides align to TRBD2. V dropped 4 bases and J dropped 2; count of bases not matched to a gene: 10. The CDR3 loop spans 17 amino acids. Germline CDR1 is MNHEY and CDR2 is SMNVEV (reference sequence). CDR3 in amino acids: CASSSLYPSGNTDTQYF. The DNA for the CDR3 is TGTGCCAGCAGTTCCCTCTACCCTAGCGGGAACACAGATACGCAGTATTTT.

The V gene is TRBV3-1 (or the pseudogene TRBV3-2), the J gene TRBJ2-1, with 8 bases fitting TRBD2. The CDR3 runs 16 residues. The germline gives CDR1 LGHDT, CDR2 YNNKEL (reference sequence). V dropped 2 bases and J dropped 9; count of bases not matched to a gene: 12. The CDR3, as DNA: TGTGCCAGCAGCCAACGGTCGGGAGGGCCGTCGGGTGAGCAGTTCTTC. Residues: CASSQRSGGPSGEQFF.

Points on this clone: The same CDR3 also results from other DNA sequences found in this sample. The chain joins TRBV11-1 to TRBJ2-7; D remains unclear. The CDR3 extends over 14 amino acids. The V and J ends lost 1 base and 0 bases respectively, with 7 bases between them. Germline CDR1 is SGHAT and CDR2 is FQDESV (reference sequence). The CDR3 protein is CASSLGQISYEQYF. The CDR3 region has the DNA TGTGCCAGCAGCTTAGGGCAGATCTCCTACGAGCAGTACTTC.

V and J are TRBV11-3 and TRBJ2-1, with 8 bases aligning to TRBD2. The V gene's germline CDR1 is SGHNT and CDR2 YENEEA. With 2 bases clipped from V and 4 bases from J, the junction kept 4 bases outside the gene matches. CDR3 length: 15 amino acids. CDR3 bases: TGTGCCAGCAGCTTACTCAGCGGGAGTTACAATGAGCAGTTCTTC. This sequence encodes CASSLLSGSYNEQFF.

This clone was seen only a few times. This chain links TRBV3-1 (or the pseudogene TRBV3-2) with TRBJ2-7, with TRBD1 matching 8 bases. The junction had 11 bases not matched to a gene; V was cut back by 4 bases and J by 0 bases. Germline loops: CDR1 LGHDT, CDR2 YNNKEL (reference sequence). CDR3 length: 17 residues. The CDR3 bases are TGTGCCAGCAGCCTACAAGGTGCAGGGGGCATCTCCTACGAGCAGTACTTC. Its translation: CASSLQGAGGISYEQYF.

The chain uses TRBV30 and TRBJ1-1; no clear D. Germline lookup yields CDR1 GTSNPN and CDR2 SVGIG (reference sequence). V was clipped by 0 bases and J by 1 base, with 6 bases between them. The CDR3 runs 13 residues. The CDR3 loop is CAWSVLGNTEAFF. The DNA for the CDR3 is TGTGCCTGGAGTGTACTCGGGAACACTGAAGCTTTCTTT.

The chain links TRBV6-5 to TRBJ2-7, with a possible D match to TRBD1 (5 bases). CDR3 size: 13 residues. The V end lost 2 bases, the J end lost 5 bases, and 10 bases lay between the germline ends. Germline V gives CDR1 MNHEY, CDR2 SVGAGI. The CDR3 is CASSYGASHEQYF. The CDR3 DNA follows: TGTGCCAGCAGTTACGGGGCCTCTCACGAGCAGTACTTC.

This CDR3 reads CSASAWDKFFF. CDR3 in DNA: TGCAGTGCTAGTGCTTGGGACAAATTTTTCTTT. V usage is TRBV20-1 and J usage is TRBJ1-1, with D maybe TRBD1 (6 bases). V lost 3 bases to trimming and J lost 13 bases, with 15 bases between them. The CDR3 is made up of 11 amino acids. Germline CDR1 is DFQATT and CDR2 is SNEGSKA (reference sequence).

CDR3 coding DNA: TGTGCCAGCAGCTCAATCACAGGCGCAACCCTCCACTTT. Encoded protein: CASSSITGATLHF. The gene calls are TRBV5-4 and TRBJ1-6; a possible D gene is TRBD1 (5 bases). Trimming removed 3 bases from V and 14 bases from J, with 15 bases in between. Germline CDR1 and CDR2: SGHNT and YYREEE (reference sequence). The CDR3 length is 13 residues.

The chain uses TRBV30 and TRBJ2-5; 9 nucleotides line up with TRBD1. With 2 bases clipped from V and 7 bases from J, the junction kept 14 bases outside the gene matches. CDR1 and CDR2 from the germline V gene are GTSNPN and SVGIG (reference sequence). The CDR3 contains 16 residues. CDR3 region: CAWSYTIGTGSLTQYF. The DNA of the CDR3 is TGTGCCTGGAGTTATACCATCGGGACAGGGTCGTTGACCCAGTACTTC.

This chain uses TRBV6-5 with TRBJ1-2, with 8 bases matching TRBD1. The germline CDR1 and CDR2 sequences are MNHEY and SVGAGI. The CDR3 totals 15 residues. Unmatched junction bases numbered 8, after V lost 1 base and J lost 7 bases. The CDR3 reads CASSYFKQGDFGYTF. DNA for the CDR3: TGTGCCAGCAGTTACTTTAAACAGGGGGATTTTGGCTACACCTTC.

The chain employs TRBV19 and TRBJ2-7, with 8 bases lining up with TRBD1. The CDR3 loop spans 13 amino acids. Germline-derived CDR1 and CDR2 are LNHDA and SQIVND (reference sequence). Trimming cost V 11 bases and J 4 bases; bases outside gene matches: 10. The CDR3 DNA sequence: TGTGCCGGGACCCGGGACAGGTTATACGAGCAGTACTTC. This translates into CAGTRDRLYEQYF.

This clone is a singleton in its sample. This chain joins TRBV7-2 and TRBJ1-3, with D hard to call. Germline assignment: CDR1 SGHTA and CDR2 FQGNSA. This CDR3 is 13 amino acids long. V lost 2 bases and J 7 bases, leaving 9 bases between the germline ends. DNA of the CDR3: TGTGCCAGCAGCTTATTCCCGGGGAACACCATATATTTT. This codes for CASSLFPGNTIYF.

The rearrangement uses TRBV10-3 and TRBJ2-2; 10 bases match TRBD2. With V trimmed by 2 bases and J by 4 bases, 7 bases remained unmatched. The germline gives CDR1 ENHRY, CDR2 SYGVKD. This CDR3 region has 17 residues. The CDR3, as DNA: TGTGCCATCAGTGAGGCCGAGGGACTAGCGAGCACCGGGGAGCTGTTTTTT. Its protein is CAISEAEGLASTGELFF.

The rearrangement links TRBV2 to TRBJ2-5; TRBD2 agrees at 11 bases. CDR1 is SNHLY and CDR2 is FYNNEI in the germline V gene. This CDR3 comprises 15 residues. J was trimmed by 5 bases and V by 3 bases; bases with no gene match: 5. CDR3 protein: CASSEGGTSGETQYF. Here the CDR3 DNA reads TGTGCCAGCAGTGAGGGGGGGACTAGCGGTGAGACCCAGTACTTC. The full variable domain, with the rest looked up from reference TRBV2 and TRBJ2-5, is EPEVTQTPSHQVTQMGQEVILRCVPISNHLYFYWYRQILGQKVEFLVSFYNNEISEKSEIFDDQFSVERPDGSNFTLKIRSTKLEDSAMYFCASSEGGTSGETQYFGPGTRLLVL.

The V call is TRBV5-1, the J call TRBJ2-5; 8 nucleotides line up with TRBD1. V shed 3 bases and J 5 bases; nucleotides not matched to a gene: 3. CDR1 and CDR2 from the germline V gene are SGHRS and YFSETQ. The CDR3 loop spans 13 amino acids. The chain's CDR3 is CASSYRGEETQYF. The CDR3 nucleotides read TGCGCCAGCAGCTACAGGGGGGAGGAGACCCAGTACTTC.

The chain links TRBV7-8 to TRBJ1-1; perhaps TRBD1 as D (5 bases). The V end was cut by 5 bases, the J end by 0 bases, with 10 bases between. Looked up from germline, CDR1 is SGHVS and CDR2 is FQNEAQ. The CDR3 loop spans 14 amino acids. CDR3 sequence reads: CASSGDRMNTEAFF. CDR3 DNA sequence: TGTGCCAGCAGCGGAGACAGAATGAACACTGAAGCTTTCTTT.

The chain combines TRBV10-3 with TRBJ1-1, with 7 nucleotides matching TRBD1. Trimming cost V 2 bases and J 8 bases; bases outside gene matches: 8. Germline assignment: CDR1 ENHRY and CDR2 SYGVKD. The CDR3 loop spans 14 amino acids. The CDR3 DNA follows: TGTGCCATCAGTGAGCCGACCCAGACAGGGGAAGCTTTCTTT. The encoded protein is CAISEPTQTGEAFF.

This chain links TRBV14 with TRBJ2-1; D ambiguous. From germline, CDR1 is SGHDN and CDR2 FVKESK. The V end was cut by 5 bases, the J end by 6 bases, with 14 bases between. The CDR3 spans 14 residues. The CDR3 DNA reads TGTGCCAGCAGCAGTCAGACTCGCCTCAATGAGCAGTTCTTC. Translated, it gives CASSSQTRLNEQFF.

This rearrangement joins TRBV28 to TRBJ1-2, with D perhaps TRBD1 (5 bases). CDR1 is MDHEN and CDR2 is SYDVKM in the germline V gene. V was trimmed by 3 bases and J by 4 bases, leaving 18 bases between them. This CDR3 comprises 16 residues. The CDR3 loop reads CASSLGSGARGYGYTF. The CDR3 coding sequence is TGTGCCAGCAGTTTGGGCAGCGGGGCGCGAGGCTATGGCTACACCTTC.

The table lists this clone with a count of one. This rearrangement joins TRBV15 to TRBJ1-4; D unresolved. From germline, CDR1 is LNHNV and CDR2 YYDKDF (reference sequence). The CDR3 is 13 amino acids. V was pared by 1 base and J by 12 bases, with 12 bases between. The CDR3 protein is CATSRAATLELFF. The CDR3 DNA reads TGTGCCACCAGCAGAGCCGCCACGCTAGAACTGTTTTTT. The full variable domain, its missing parts supplied by reference TRBV15 and TRBJ1-4, is DAMVIQNPRYQVTQFGKPVTLSCSQTLNHNVMYWYQQKSSQAPKLLFHYYDKDFNNEADTPDNFQSRRPNTSFCFLDIRSPGLGDTAMYLCATSRAATLELFFGSGTQLSVL.

Here the CDR3 DNA reads TGTGCCAGTAGTCTTTCTAGCTCTTCCTACGAGCAGTACTTC. It specifies CASSLSSSSYEQYF. The chain joins TRBV19 to TRBJ2-7; possibly TRBD2 for D (5 bases). The CDR3 has 14 residues. The germline V and J ends were trimmed by 5 bases and 1 base, with 12 bases remaining between them. The germline V gene has CDR1 LNHDA and CDR2 SQIVND (reference sequence).

The chain employs TRBV5-1 and TRBJ2-7; D perhaps matches TRBD2 (5 bases). Germline CDR1 SGHRS, CDR2 YFSETQ. This CDR3 comprises 15 residues. The V end lost 0 bases, the J end lost 7 bases, and 17 bases lay between the germline ends. The CDR3 DNA reads TGCGCCAGCAGCTTGGAATCCCAGCTAGCTGGGGAGCAGTACTTC. As protein: CASSLESQLAGEQYF.